The 6 T cell receptor beta chains below all came from one sample that was sequenced in a study of T cells in Graves' hyperthyroidism and ophthalmopathy. The investigators amplified TCR beta CDR3 regions from RNA transcripts. With the HTBI primer set, the TCR CDR3 went through a first round of RT-PCR. Using its own MiXCR run on the multiplex PCR reads, TCRdb lists one record per CDR3 protein. Of around 620,000 distinct CDR3 sequences listed, 11% to 15% were seen once; the top ten hold more than 6%. Sequencing was carried out using blood. These receptors all come from a woman younger than 30 with Graves' ophthalmopathy.

Turning to this clonotype: A read error is possible here, since a much larger clone lies one base away. V and J are TRBV12-3 or TRBV12-4 and TRBJ2-7; the match to TRBD2 covers 9 bases. The CDR3 runs to 15 residues. V dropped 8 bases and J dropped 0; count of bases not matched to a gene: 8. The CDR3 here is CASGTGLAHSYEQYF. The CDR3 DNA reads as TGTGCCAGCGGAACTGGACTAGCGCACTCCTACGAGCAGTACTTC.

This clonotype was seen at least ten times. This chain joins TRBV5-1 and TRBJ2-3; no reliable D call. This CDR3 is 13 amino acids long. Germline V gives CDR1 SGHRS, CDR2 YFSETQ. V gave up 4 bases and J gave up 1 base, with 7 bases separating them. The CDR3 DNA is TGCGCCAGCAGCGGAACCCGCACAGATACGCAGTATTTT. Its protein is CASSGTRTDTQYF.

This clonotype was seen ten or more times. The rearrangement links TRBV3-1 to TRBJ2-3; tentatively, D is TRBD1 (6 bases). V lost 0 bases and J 11 bases, leaving 12 bases between the germline ends. CDR1 and CDR2 (germline): LGHDT, YNNKEL (reference sequence). The CDR3 sequence is 13 residues long. Here the CDR3 reads CASSQDPPGVQYF. CDR3 sequence (DNA): TGTGCCAGCAGCCAAGATCCGCCAGGGGTGCAGTATTTT.

This clonotype was seen ten or more times. The chain couples TRBV3-1 to TRBJ1-1, with 9 nucleotides matching TRBD1. J lost 11 bases, V lost 3 bases, and 10 bases had no gene match. Germline lookup yields CDR1 LGHDT and CDR2 YNNKEL (reference sequence). The CDR3 is 14 amino acids. The CDR3 DNA reads as TGTGCCAGCAGCCAGGGACAGGGACGGGGCGGCGCTTTCTTT. Its protein is CASSQGQGRGGAFF.

This clonotype showed up many times. A much larger clone differs by one base, so this may be a read error. The chain has TRBV7-9 and TRBJ2-1; D call uncertain. The CDR3 is made up of 12 amino acids. V was shortened by 2 bases and J by 6 bases, with 5 bases between the two germline ends. CDR1 is SEHNR and CDR2 is FQNEAQ in the germline V gene (reference sequence). The CDR3 DNA sequence: TGTGCCAGCAGCTTAAGCCTCAATGAGCAGTTCTTC. This codes for CASSLSLNEQFF.

In this sample, this clonotype turned up many times. This chain connects TRBV7-2 to TRBJ2-7; 7 bases fit TRBD2. The V segment lost 5 bases and the J segment 3 bases; nucleotides outside the gene matches: 4. The CDR3 consists of 13 residues. Germline lookup yields CDR1 SGHTA and CDR2 FQGNSA. The CDR3 DNA reads TGTGCCAGCAGCGTCGGGAGGCTCTACGAGCAGTACTTC. Protein product: CASSVGRLYEQYF.